This record looks at one T cell receptor (beta chain) sequence and its context. Its binding antigen is unknown. The sample holds no much larger clone one base away, and base qualities are not on file. Libraries were constructed by the immunoSEQ multiplex PCR assay. The multiplex PCR relied on a mix of 60 forward primers for TCR Vbeta segments and 13 reverse primers for TCR Jbeta segments. The CDR3 region of rearranged TCR beta genes was amplified from genomic DNA with a multiplex PCR assay. The Illumina HiSeq System was used to sequence the amplified TCR beta libraries as 87-base-pair reads. Under the source paper's analysis protocol: In a later analysis, about 80 million unique TCR beta chains were counted across the roughly 700 repertoires, and roughly 10 million of these chains were shared by at least two donors. A nearest-neighbor algorithm error-corrected the raw reads and collapsed the reads into unique sequences, merging closely related sequences to remove PCR and sequencing errors. Alignment of CDR3 sequences to IMGT reference sequences was used to assign V, D and J gene segments. For a sequence to be retained, at least a six-nucleotide match to both a V gene segment and a J gene segment was required. A rearrangement was called productive if the CDR3 had no stop codons and remained in frame with V and J, and every other rearrangement was called non-productive. Following IMGT convention, CDR3 was defined as the stretch from the second conserved V-encoded cysteine to the conserved J-encoded phenylalanine. The earlier analysis of fewer than 700 of the donors excluded sequences that lacked an unambiguous match to a single V gene segment. An earlier analysis of several hundred of the donors called V segments functional above 56.7% productive rearrangements and segregating when the between-donor standard deviation exceeded 5%. To diagnose cytomegalovirus status from the catalog of TCR beta chain sequences, a statistical classification framework was built. In a later analysis, TCR nucleotide sequences were compared against IMGT/GENE-DB human TR gene sequences so that V and J genes could be assigned. A later analysis assigned CDR3 sequences and most-parsimonious VDJ recombination scenarios with the TCRdist pipeline. In a later analysis, each TCR beta chain was defined by its CDR3 amino acid sequence together with its V-gene family, and reads without a unique V-gene family were excluded. To address suspected cross-contamination and a sequencing artifact, a later analysis removed several hundred highly shared, low-generation-probability nucleotide sequences. In a later analysis, a clonal expansion index for each public chain was calculated from normalized within-repertoire ranks of inferred template counts. A later analysis computed generation probabilities with a VDJ recombination model fitted to out-of-frame rearrangements, and checked the results against IGoR. In a later analysis, hypergeometric tests were used to score TCR-TCR, TCR-HLA and TCR-CMV co-occurrence, with a repertoire-size bias correction applied to TCR pairs. In a later analysis, false discovery rates were estimated by permuting HLA or CMV assignments 20 times. In a later analysis, co-occurring TCRs were grouped using DBSCAN, and TCRdist sequence similarity was added for clustering within HLA-allele-positive subsets. For co-occurrence clustering, repertoires with fewer than 30,000 or more than 120,000 public chains were excluded, along with 5 or 6 repertoires with anomalous nucleotide sharing. TCRdb re-hosts the immuneACCESS table, in-frame sequences only. Its copies lack some clones; in the studies checked, an unresolved V gene accounts for under half of them, and the cause for the rest is not known. Clone size and the V and J calls come from that table; the DNA yielded D and trimming. The sample table lists approximately 150,000 clones, approximately 80% of them with a count of one. The ten largest clones add up to about 15% of the sample.

This entry belongs to a study of cytomegalovirus exposure and HLA in healthy donors (dated by TCRdb to the late 2010s). Study-level background: An earlier analysis of more than 550 of the donors reported 250 to 350 Gb of sequence data and 100 million to 120 million unique TCR beta sequences obtained from around 180 million T cells. A later analysis re-analyzed previously published TCR beta repertoires from 650 to 800 donors and added high-resolution HLA genotyping to study TCR occurrence patterns. Besides the first cohort of around 670 subjects, a separate validation cohort made up of some 110 different subjects was used. Because of strong linkage in the cohort, five DR-DQ haplotypes were treated as single units for association and clustering. The later analysis used no new phenotypic data to find candidate immune exposures, relying instead on TCR beta sequences and their occurrence across donors. Donor age, sex, ethnicity and CMV serostatus were collected together with the repertoire data. High-throughput TCR immunosequencing, statistical association of individual TCRs with disease status, and machine learning were combined to predict cytomegalovirus infection status. All discovery cohort repertoires had been generated using a single sequencing platform. Genome-wide SNP genotypes for about three fifths of the 666 donors were used in a later genetic analysis, which treated that subset as a discovery cohort. Typing coverage varied by locus: roughly 629-630 donors for A, B, C, DRB1 and DQB1; roughly 500 for DQA1; approximately 610 for DPA1; 450 to 480 for DPB1. The T cell repertoires of 666 subjects were profiled by immunosequencing and related to cytomegalovirus serostatus. An early release covering roughly 640 HLA-typed donors comprised around 300 gigabases of sequencing data and around 85 million unique TCR sequences. Of the roughly 400 genotyped donors, 65% to 90% were placed in the genetic ancestry cluster associated with self-reported Caucasian donors. The study was designed to test whether signatures of past pathogen exposure could be identified by cataloging public T cell receptors. Among some 400 genotyped donors of the cohort, an average of approximately 240,000 unique TCR beta nucleotide sequences was sequenced per donor, of which about 19% were non-productive. To decide whether each TCR beta V gene segment behaved as functional or pseudogenic, an earlier analysis of some 600 of the donors relied on high-throughput TCR beta sequencing. Class I and class II HLA loci were covered by the typing at four-digit resolution.

On the study overall, not on this receptor specifically: Immune exposure information for the cohort was limited to CMV serostatus. A later analysis found that HLA-associated TCR beta chains were more clonally expanded and had lower generation probabilities than equally common non-associated chains. Most TCR sequences were observed very rarely across donors, whereas some public TCRs were present in many individuals. In a later genetic analysis, a missense DCLRE1C variant was associated with V-gene and J-gene trimming of TCR beta chains, and the association was replicated in an independent cohort. A later analysis associated 16,951 TCR beta sequences with specific HLA alleles at a false discovery rate of 0.05. The authors suggested that the approach could potentially be generalized to other disease states and immunological phenotypes. Because HLA typing was missing for some donors at each locus, association tests included only the typed subset. A cluster of highly shared sequence variants was judged likely to represent a technical artifact of the sequencing pipeline. A further reported finding was that TCR beta sequences accurately predicted the HLA-A and HLA-B alleles for most subjects in the first cohort. In the study, approximately 160 TCR beta chains were listed as associated with cytomegalovirus. Linkage disequilibrium might explain the correlated functional status among segregating V segments, but an unknown experimental factor could not be excluded. Assigning TCR associations to individual alleles was difficult when HLA alleles, especially DR and DQ, strongly co-occurred. A later analysis found that TCR association rates varied across HLA loci, with DRB1 alleles showing the most associated TCRs and HLA-C alleles the fewest. The presence/absence analyses assumed that sequencing depth was roughly uniform across donors, and that assumption may not be true. In vitro tests confirmed that a few of the cytomegalovirus-associated TCR beta chains recognize cytomegalovirus antigens. Several of the top co-occurrence clusters appeared to be linked to parvovirus B19, influenza, CMV and Epstein-Barr virus, according to a later analysis. Only TCR beta chains were sequenced in this cohort, and the absence of alpha or paired-chain data limited detectable features. A later genetic analysis reported fewer N-insertions in productive TCRs among donors in an Asian-associated ancestry cluster than the roughly 700-donor mean. The classifier was reported to diagnose cytomegalovirus status with high specificity and sensitivity in both the original cohort and the validation cohort. The earlier analysis of approximately 560 of the donors excluded some 16 rarely observed V segments, including chromosome 9 orphons, because counts were too low. According to a later analysis, most CMV-associated TCR beta chains appeared to be HLA-restricted, and the HLA associations seemed to be driven largely by CMV exposure. Broadly in line with IMGT annotations, most TCR beta V segments showed up in productive rearrangements about 90% or about 30% of the time in an earlier analysis of several hundred of the donors. The 87-base-pair reads could not distinguish some IMGT-functional V segments, including TRBV6-2 and TRBV6-3, so those segments were excluded.

The cohort consisted of fewer than 700 healthy bone marrow donors. At the time of sampling, all cohort members were nominally healthy, though unrecorded immune exposures were likely present. The donor tested CMV seronegative, placing the donor among the roughly 350 seronegative members of the cohort. Each donor provided a peripheral blood sample, and peripheral blood mononuclear cells were used for TCR beta sequencing. The Qiagen DNeasy Blood Extraction Kit was used to extract genomic DNA from the blood cell samples. Here V drops 5 bases and J drops 1 base, and the junction holds 5 bases not matched to any gene. The CDR3 spans 16 residues, from the cysteine through the phenylalanine. CDR3 DNA only is kept here, 48 bases in frame from base 1. CDR1 SGHTA and CDR2 FQGNSA were looked up in the germline V gene.

Here the chain combines TRBV7-2 and TRBJ2-2; 9 bases in the middle match TRBD1. This receptor was obtained from a woman aged 40 to 49 in good health and CMV-seronegative. The sequenced sample consisted of PBMCs. For the CDR3, the sequence is CASSPGDRVNTGELFF. The nucleotide sequence reads as follows: TGTGCCAGCAGCCCCGGGGACAGGGTGAACACCGGGGAGCTGTTTTTT.